This T cell receptor (beta chain) was sequenced during a study of T cell changes during pregnancy in multiple sclerosis. Sequencing was performed with immunoSEQ multiplex PCR; in TCRdb, only in-frame clones are kept and a portion is missing. The data show more than 65,000 clones, with roughly nine tenths seen just once and approximately 3.5% held by the top ten. Germline CDR1 reads ENHRY; CDR2 reads SYGVKD. The CDR3 covers 13 residues. V lost 6 bases to trimming and J lost 6 bases; unmatched junction nucleotides: 3. The material was peripheral blood, obtained before pregnancy. This receptor was identified in a female donor with multiple sclerosis, enrolled in a pregnancy study. V and J are TRBV10-3 and TRBJ1-4, with 8 positions matching TRBD1. The CDR3 is CAIRAGGDEKLFF. For the CDR3, the DNA is TGTGCCATCAGGGCAGGGGGCGATGAAAAACTGTTTTTT.